What follows are 6 T cell receptor beta chains derived from one specimen sequenced in a study of blood T cell repertoires in COVID-19. This table comes from immunoSEQ multiplex PCR, and its TCRdb copy is limited to in-frame clones, with some not included. The sample records approximately 190,000 clones, 80% being singletons. Sequenced sample: peripheral blood. These receptors came from a man in his fifties or sixties with acute or convalescent COVID-19.

The chain couples TRBV13 to TRBJ1-3, with TRBD1 identical over 7 bases. V lost 3 bases, J lost 4 bases, and 6 bases stayed unmatched. CDR3 length: 15 residues. CDR1 is PRHDT, CDR2 FYEKMQ, per germline (reference sequence). CDR3 sequence reads: CASSLRGHSGNTIYF. CDR3 nucleotides: TGTGCCAGCAGCTTGAGGGGGCATTCAGGAAACACCATATATTTT. Looking up the rest from reference TRBV13 and TRBJ1-3 gives the full variable domain: AAGVIQSPRHLIKEKRETATLKCYPIPRHDTVYWYQQGPGQDPQFLISFYEKMQSDKGSIPDRFSAQQFSDYHSELNMSSLELGDSALYFCASSLRGHSGNTIYFGEGSWLTVV.

The V call is TRBV21-1, the J call TRBJ2-3; no DNA check was done on the table's D call, TRBD2. TRBV21-1 constitutes a pseudogene. The CDR3 contains 20 residues. CDR3 loop: CASSCLYRLAGVLRTDTQYF. CDR3 nucleotides: TGTGCCAGCAGCTGTCTCTACCGGCTAGCGGGAGTTCTTCGCACAGATACGCAGTATTTT.

The chain carries TRBV4-1 and TRBJ2-1, with a tentative D call TRBD1 (6 bases). CDR3 length: 15 amino acids. V lost 5 bases and J 1 base, leaving 12 bases between the germline ends. Germline CDR1 and CDR2: MGHRA and YSYEKL. CDR3 region: CASSSTGSSYNEQFF. DNA of the CDR3: TGCGCCAGCAGCTCTACAGGGAGTTCCTACAATGAGCAGTTCTTC.

The rearrangement links TRBV19 to TRBJ2-7; perhaps TRBD2 as D (5 bases). V was shortened by 7 bases and J by 0 bases, with 13 bases between the two germline ends. The CDR3 is 14 amino acids. Germline CDR1 LNHDA, CDR2 SQIVND (reference sequence). The CDR3 DNA follows: TGTGCCAGTAAGGGAGAGCGTAACTCCTACGAGCAGTACTTC. This translates into CASKGERNSYEQYF.

The V call is TRBV11-2, the J call TRBJ2-1; 13 nucleotides match TRBD2. The germline gives CDR1 SGHAT, CDR2 FQNNGV. The CDR3 has 18 amino acids. The junction had 15 bases not matched to a gene; V was cut back by 4 bases and J by 9 bases. The CDR3 DNA follows: TGTGCCAGCAGCTCCCCCCCCTGGACTAGCGGGAGTAGGGGTGAGCAGTTCTTC. Its protein is CASSSPPWTSGSRGEQFF.

The chain carries TRBV4-2 and TRBJ1-2; D may be TRBD1 (5 bases). V was trimmed by 0 bases and J by 14 bases, leaving 22 bases between them. Germline V gives CDR1 LGHNA, CDR2 YNFKEQ. The CDR3 consists of 15 residues. CDR3 protein: CASSQDGSRVALFTF. The DNA of the CDR3 is TGTGCCAGCAGCCAAGATGGTTCCAGGGTCGCCCTCTTTACCTTC.